The clone carrying this T cell receptor (beta chain) was seen a handful of times. Participants comprised healthy donors of bone marrow. PCR used 60 Vbeta primers and 13 Jbeta primers. Under the authors' procedure: Later work found tens of millions of unique TCR beta chains, with roughly 11 million shared. TCRdb's table, derived via immunoSEQ multiplex PCR, lists solely in-frame clones and lacks some. Clonal size and the V and J genes are those of that table, whereas D and trimming came from the DNA. The data hold 95,000 or so clones, with about two thirds observed a single time. This sample is drawn from a study of cytomegalovirus exposure and HLA in healthy donors. The V gene end was trimmed by 2 bases and the J gene end by 4 bases; junction bases not matched to a gene: 8. There are 15 residues in the CDR3. Germline CDR1 reads MDHEN; CDR2 reads SYDVKM.

Sequences were obtained from PBMCs. The clonotype originates from a woman in her forties or fifties in good health and CMV-seropositive. V and J are TRBV28 and TRBJ2-7, with 7 nucleotides matching TRBD1. The chain's CDR3 is CASSLRQGDDYEQYF. For the CDR3, the DNA is TGTGCCAGCAGTTTAAGACAGGGAGATGATTACGAGCAGTACTTC.